This TCR beta chain derives from a study of cytomegalovirus exposure and HLA in healthy donors. Study conclusions and caveats: An assumption of roughly uniform sequencing depth across donors underlay the presence/absence analyses. Rare TCR sequences dominated, though some public TCRs recurred in many donors. A later analysis, which compared TCR beta chains of equal frequency, found the HLA-associated ones more clonally expanded.

Donors showed nominal health when sampled, although they likely had unrecorded immune exposures. The CDR3 loop spans 14 amino acids. Per the germline V gene, CDR1 is SGHNT and CDR2 is YYREEE (reference sequence). The V and J ends lost 2 bases and 3 bases respectively, with 10 bases between them. PCR employed 60 Vbeta and 13 Jbeta primers. Generated by immunoSEQ multiplex PCR, the TCRdb table keeps only in-frame clones and is missing some. The sample lists 150,000 to 200,000 clones; about 78% were seen once. Remarks on this clone: The target antigen is unknown.

Sequenced material: PBMCs. The sequence was collected from a male donor in good health and CMV-seronegative. The rearrangement uses TRBV5-4 and TRBJ2-3; D is possibly TRBD2 (6 bases). The CDR3 reads CASSFPGVTDTQYF. CDR3 bases: TGTGCCAGCAGCTTCCCGGGGGTTACAGATACGCAGTATTTT.